These T cell receptor beta chains were read from a single sample in a study of early stage breast cancer tumors. Produced via immunoSEQ multiplex PCR; TCRdb's table is partial and in-frame only. The sample includes fewer than 15,000 clones, 65% to 85% seen only once; the top ten take around 4.6%. The sample taken for sequencing was normal breast tissue next to the tumor. These TCRs come from a person aged 25-39 years with breast cancer. CDR3s include the opening cysteine and the closing phenylalanine or tryptophan. The order of the fields is V gene, J gene, clone size, D gene, CDR3 protein, CDR3 DNA. The D gene is left open where the match is weak. Rows may omit the clone size; those that give it use once, few, many or a size class.

V: TRBV30
J: TRBJ1-3
size: -
D: TRBD1
CDR3: CAWSVRQGFSGNTIYF
DNA: TGTGCCTGGAGTGTACGACAGGGCTTCTCTGGAAACACCATATATTTT

V: TRBV7-9
J: TRBJ2-2
size: -
D: TRBD1
CDR3: CASSTSGTGYTGELFF
DNA: TGTGCCAGCAGCACTTCCGGGACAGGGTACACCGGGGAGCTGTTTTTT

V: TRBV12-5
J: TRBJ1-1
size: -
D: -
CDR3: CASGLGPAARASTEAFF
DNA: TGTGCTAGTGGTTTGGGTCCAGCTGCCAGGGCGAGCACTGAAGCTTTCTTT

V: TRBV6-5
J: TRBJ1-5
size: -
D: -
CDR3: CASSYRGDSNQPQHF
DNA: TGTGCCAGCAGTTACAGGGGCGATAGCAATCAGCCCCAGCATTTT

V: TRBV19
J: TRBJ2-3
size: -
D: TRBD1
CDR3: CASSQWTGSPDTQYF
DNA: TGTGCCAGTAGTCAATGGACAGGGAGCCCAGATACGCAGTATTTT

V: TRBV4-1
J: TRBJ2-6
size: -
D: -
CDR3: CASSQEGSNSGANVLTF
DNA: TGCGCCAGCAGCCAAGAAGGCAGCAACTCTGGGGCCAACGTCCTGACTTTC

V: TRBV6-5
J: TRBJ2-3
size: -
D: -
CDR3: CASSQGPYHTQYF
DNA: TGTGCCAGCAGCCAGGGCCCCTACCATACGCAGTATTTT

V: TRBV19
J: TRBJ2-1
size: -
D: TRBD2
CDR3: CASIWREGPYNEQFF
DNA: TGTGCCAGTATATGGCGGGAGGGCCCCTACAATGAGCAGTTCTTC

V: TRBV11-2
J: TRBJ2-7
size: -
D: TRBD2
CDR3: CASSSPSGSPYEQYF
DNA: TGTGCCAGCAGCTCCCCCAGCGGGAGCCCCTACGAGCAGTACTTC

V: TRBV19
J: TRBJ2-7
size: -
D: TRBD1
CDR3: CASSPRTGQGYEQYF
DNA: TGTGCCAGTAGTCCCAGAACGGGACAGGGGTACGAGCAGTACTTC

V: TRBV7-2
J: TRBJ2-1
size: -
D: -
CDR3: CASSATENRDEQFF
DNA: TGTGCCAGCAGCGCGACAGAGAACAGAGATGAGCAGTTCTTC

V: TRBV7-2
J: TRBJ1-2
size: -
D: -
CDR3: CASSTNREDGYTF
DNA: TGTGCCAGCAGCACCAACAGGGAGGATGGCTACACCTTC

V: TRBV19
J: TRBJ2-3
size: -
D: -
CDR3: CASSIGAPGTDTQYF
DNA: TGTGCCAGTAGTATCGGGGCCCCGGGTACAGATACGCAGTATTTT

V: TRBV27
J: TRBJ1-2
size: -
D: -
CDR3: CASRRSGALNYGYTF
DNA: TGTGCCAGCAGGCGAAGTGGGGCGCTGAACTATGGCTACACCTTC

V: TRBV2
J: TRBJ1-1
size: -
D: -
CDR3: CASRVQGYEAFF
DNA: TGTGCCAGCAGAGTACAGGGTTATGAAGCTTTCTTT

V: TRBV5-4
J: TRBJ2-1
size: -
D: TRBD2
CDR3: CASTGLAGIRGNEQFF
DNA: TGTGCCAGCACGGGACTAGCGGGGATAAGGGGCAATGAGCAGTTCTTC

V: TRBV15
J: TRBJ2-5
size: -
D: TRBD1
CDR3: CATSRTGQGRGETQYF
DNA: TGTGCCACCAGCAGGACCGGACAGGGAAGAGGGGAGACCCAGTACTTC

V: TRBV7-9
J: TRBJ1-2
size: -
D: -
CDR3: CASSLVAPYGYTF
DNA: TGTGCCAGCAGCTTAGTTGCCCCCTATGGCTACACCTTC

V: TRBV6-4
J: TRBJ2-5
size: -
D: -
CDR3: CASGMDPSGTQYF
DNA: TGTGCCAGCGGAATGGACCCATCGGGGACCCAGTACTTC

V: TRBV2
J: TRBJ1-5
size: few
D: -
CDR3: CASSIRVGNQPQHF
DNA: TGTGCCAGCAGTATCAGGGTCGGCAATCAGCCCCAGCATTTT

V: TRBV10-2
J: TRBJ1-5
size: -
D: -
CDR3: CASSGGPGNQPQHF
DNA: TGCGCCAGCAGTGGGGGACCCGGCAATCAGCCCCAGCATTTT

V: TRBV7-6
J: TRBJ1-4
size: -
D: -
CDR3: CASSFRTGEKLFF
DNA: TGTGCCAGCAGCTTCCGGACGGGGGAAAAACTGTTTTTT

V: TRBV19
J: TRBJ2-7
size: -
D: -
CDR3: CASSIKGPSSGSAYEQYF
DNA: TGTGCCAGTAGTATCAAGGGCCCTTCATCGGGGAGTGCGTACGAGCAGTACTTC

V: TRBV5-1
J: TRBJ2-1
size: -
D: -
CDR3: CASSFASGPYNEQFF
DNA: TGCGCCAGCAGCTTCGCCTCGGGCCCCTACAATGAGCAGTTCTTC

V: TRBV7-2
J: TRBJ2-1
size: -
D: -
CDR3: CASSLVHEQFF
DNA: TGTGCCAGCAGCTTAGTACATGAGCAGTTCTTC

V: TRBV9
J: TRBJ2-3
size: -
D: -
CDR3: CASTGDWAENTDTQYF
DNA: TGTGCCAGCACCGGAGACTGGGCAGAGAACACAGATACGCAGTATTTT

V: TRBV11-2
J: TRBJ2-1
size: -
D: TRBD2
CDR3: CASSLDRSGSRNEQFF
DNA: TGTGCCAGCAGCTTAGATCGTAGCGGGAGTAGAAATGAGCAGTTCTTC

V: TRBV27
J: TRBJ2-1
size: -
D: TRBD2
CDR3: CASSLELAGGYNEQFF
DNA: TGTGCCAGCAGCCTCGAACTAGCGGGAGGCTACAATGAGCAGTTCTTC

V: TRBV7-2
J: TRBJ2-1
size: -
D: TRBD2
CDR3: CASSLGTSGSNEQFF
DNA: TGTGCCAGCAGCTTAGGGACTAGCGGGAGCAATGAGCAGTTCTTC